This paragraph reports one T cell receptor beta chain. The CDR3 totals 15 residues. Germline V gene sequence: CDR1 MNHEY, CDR2 SMNVEV (reference sequence). The V segment lost 4 bases and the J segment 5 bases; nucleotides outside the gene matches: 8. Per the original methods: Scientists estimated how many nucleated cells there were by amplifying reference gene primers. Sequencing used immunoSEQ multiplex PCR; TCRdb keeps in-frame clones, though not all of them. V, J and clone size were drawn from that table, and D and trimming were deduced from the DNA. The sample carries approximately 90,000 clones, roughly 80% recorded once. The data derive from a study of blood T cell repertoires in COVID-19. About the research overall: Italy, Spain and the United States were the sources of the convalescent and acute COVID-19 samples. PBMCs, B-cell-depleted T cells, or T cells were the source of the cDNA or gDNA that made up the material.

The sequence derives from a man aged 45 to 65 with acute or convalescent COVID-19. Input material: peripheral blood. The gene calls are TRBV27 and TRBJ2-5; 9 bases fit TRBD1. The CDR3 bases are TGTGCCAGCAGTTATGTACAGGGGGCGGTTGAGACCCAGTACTTC. Its translation: CASSYVQGAVETQYF.